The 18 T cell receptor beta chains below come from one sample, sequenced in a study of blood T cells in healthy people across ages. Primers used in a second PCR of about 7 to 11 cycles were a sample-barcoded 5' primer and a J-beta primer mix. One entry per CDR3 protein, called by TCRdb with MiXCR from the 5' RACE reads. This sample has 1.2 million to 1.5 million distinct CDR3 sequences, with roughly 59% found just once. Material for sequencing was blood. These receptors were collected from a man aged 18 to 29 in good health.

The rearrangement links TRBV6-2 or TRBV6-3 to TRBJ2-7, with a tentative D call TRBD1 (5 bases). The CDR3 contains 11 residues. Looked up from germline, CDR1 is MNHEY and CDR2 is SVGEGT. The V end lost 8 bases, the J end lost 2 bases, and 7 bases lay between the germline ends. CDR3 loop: CASGAPYEQYF. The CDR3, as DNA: TGTGCCAGCGGGGCTCCCTACGAGCAGTACTTC.

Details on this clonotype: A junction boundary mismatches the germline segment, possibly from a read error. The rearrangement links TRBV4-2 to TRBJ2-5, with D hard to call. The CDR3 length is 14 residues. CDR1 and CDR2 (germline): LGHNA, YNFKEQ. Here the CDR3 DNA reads TGTGCCAGCAGCCAAGAATTAATCCAAGAGGCCCAGTACTTC. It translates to CASSQELIQEAQYF.

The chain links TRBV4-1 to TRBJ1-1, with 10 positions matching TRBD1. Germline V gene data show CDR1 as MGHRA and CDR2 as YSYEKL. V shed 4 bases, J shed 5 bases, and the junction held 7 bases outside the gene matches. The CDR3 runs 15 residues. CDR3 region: CASSPLGQGETEAFF. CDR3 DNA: TGCGCCAGCAGCCCTTTAGGACAGGGGGAGACTGAAGCTTTCTTT.

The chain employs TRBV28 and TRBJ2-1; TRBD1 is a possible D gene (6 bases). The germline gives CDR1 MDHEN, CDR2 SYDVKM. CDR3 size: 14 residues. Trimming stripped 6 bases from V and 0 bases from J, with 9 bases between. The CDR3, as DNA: TGTGCCAGCAGAATAGGGGGCTCCTACAATGAGCAGTTCTTC. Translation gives CASRIGGSYNEQFF.

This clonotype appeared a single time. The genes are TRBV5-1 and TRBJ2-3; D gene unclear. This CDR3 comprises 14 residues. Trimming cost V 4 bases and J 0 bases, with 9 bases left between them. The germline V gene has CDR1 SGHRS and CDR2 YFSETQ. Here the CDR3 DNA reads TGCGCCAGCAGCCCGGACGGCAGCACAGATACGCAGTATTTT. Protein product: CASSPDGSTDTQYF.

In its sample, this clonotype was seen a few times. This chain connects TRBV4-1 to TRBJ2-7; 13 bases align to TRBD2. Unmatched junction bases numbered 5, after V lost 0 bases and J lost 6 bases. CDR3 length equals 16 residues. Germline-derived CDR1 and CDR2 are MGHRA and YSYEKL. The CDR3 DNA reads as TGCGCCAGCAGCCAAGAACTAGCGGGGGGGCTCTCCGAGCAGTACTTC. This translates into CASSQELAGGLSEQYF.

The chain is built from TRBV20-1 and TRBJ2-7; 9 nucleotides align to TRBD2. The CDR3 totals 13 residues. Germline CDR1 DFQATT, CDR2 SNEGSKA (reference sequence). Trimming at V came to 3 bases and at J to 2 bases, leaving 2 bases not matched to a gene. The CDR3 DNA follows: TGCAGTGCTAGGAGCGGGGGGACCTACGAGCAGTACTTC. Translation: CSARSGGTYEQYF.

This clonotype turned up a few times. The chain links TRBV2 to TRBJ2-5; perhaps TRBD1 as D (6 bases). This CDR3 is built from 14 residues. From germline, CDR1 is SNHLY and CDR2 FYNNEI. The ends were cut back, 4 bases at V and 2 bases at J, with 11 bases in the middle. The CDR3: CASSAGHTQETQYF. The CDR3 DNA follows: TGTGCCAGCAGTGCGGGACATACGCAAGAGACCCAGTACTTC. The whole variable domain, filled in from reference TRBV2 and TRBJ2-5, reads EPEVTQTPSHQVTQMGQEVILRCVPISNHLYFYWYRQILGQKVEFLVSFYNNEISEKSEIFDDQFSVERPDGSNFTLKIRSTKLEDSAMYFCASSAGHTQETQYFGPGTRLLVL.

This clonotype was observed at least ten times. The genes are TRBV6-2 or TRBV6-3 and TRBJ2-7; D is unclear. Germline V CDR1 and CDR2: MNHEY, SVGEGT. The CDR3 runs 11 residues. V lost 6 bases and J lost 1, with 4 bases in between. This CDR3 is CASRASYEQYF. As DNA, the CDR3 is TGTGCCAGCAGGGCGTCCTACGAGCAGTACTTC.

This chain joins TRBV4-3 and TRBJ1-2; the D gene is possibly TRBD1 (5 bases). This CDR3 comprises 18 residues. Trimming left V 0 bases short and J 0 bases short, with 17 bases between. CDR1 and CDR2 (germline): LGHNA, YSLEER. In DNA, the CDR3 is TGCGCCAGCAGCCAAGATCATGCTAGGGGACTCACTAACTATGGCTACACCTTC. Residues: CASSQDHARGLTNYGYTF.

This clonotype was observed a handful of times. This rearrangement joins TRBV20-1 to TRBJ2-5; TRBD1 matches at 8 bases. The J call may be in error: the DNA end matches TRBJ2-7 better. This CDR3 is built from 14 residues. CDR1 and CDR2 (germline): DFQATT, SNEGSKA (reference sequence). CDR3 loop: CSASSGTGEYEQYF. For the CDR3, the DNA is TGCAGTGCTAGTTCCGGGACAGGCGAATACGAGCAGTACTTC.

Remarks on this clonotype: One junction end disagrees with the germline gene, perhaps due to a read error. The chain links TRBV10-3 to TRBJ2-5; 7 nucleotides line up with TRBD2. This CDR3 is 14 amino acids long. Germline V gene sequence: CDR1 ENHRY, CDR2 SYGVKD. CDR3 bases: TGTGCCATCAGGTCTAGCGGCCTTCAAGGGACCCAGTACTTC. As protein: CAIRSSGLQGTQYF.

The CDR3 DNA reads as TGTGCCAGCAGTTTGACAGTCGGAGGATACGAGCAGTACTTC. Amino acids: CASSLTVGGYEQYF. This rearrangement joins TRBV27 to TRBJ2-7, with D possibly called TRBD1 or TRBD2 (5 bases each). V lost 3 bases to trimming and J lost 4 bases, with 13 bases between them. This CDR3 has 14 residues. Germline V CDR1 and CDR2: MNHEY, SMNVEV (reference sequence).

CDR3 in DNA: TGCAGTGCTAGACCGACTACAACCTACGAGCAGTACTTC. Protein: CSARPTTTYEQYF. The genes are TRBV20-1 and TRBJ2-7; perhaps TRBD2 as D (5 bases). There are 13 residues in the CDR3. Trimming removed 2 bases at V and 2 bases at J, with 10 bases between. CDR1 is DFQATT and CDR2 is SNEGSKA in the germline V gene (reference sequence).

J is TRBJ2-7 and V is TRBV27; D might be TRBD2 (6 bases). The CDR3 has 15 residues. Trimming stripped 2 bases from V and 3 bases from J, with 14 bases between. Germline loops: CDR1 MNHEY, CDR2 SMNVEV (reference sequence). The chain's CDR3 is CASSLDGTDYYEQYF. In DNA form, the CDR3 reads TGTGCCAGCAGTTTAGACGGGACGGACTACTACGAGCAGTACTTC.

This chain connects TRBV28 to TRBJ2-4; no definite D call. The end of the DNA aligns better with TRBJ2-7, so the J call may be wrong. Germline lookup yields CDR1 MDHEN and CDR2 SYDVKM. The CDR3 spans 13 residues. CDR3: CASSFLSGNEQYF. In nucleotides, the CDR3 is TGTGCCAGCAGTTTCCTCTCAGGCAACGAGCAGTACTTC.

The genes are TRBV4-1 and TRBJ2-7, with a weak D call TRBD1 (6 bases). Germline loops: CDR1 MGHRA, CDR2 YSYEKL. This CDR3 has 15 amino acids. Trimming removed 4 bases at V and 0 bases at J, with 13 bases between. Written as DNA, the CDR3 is TGCGCCAGCAGCCTCGGACAGTCTTCCTCCTACGAGCAGTACTTC. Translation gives CASSLGQSSSYEQYF.

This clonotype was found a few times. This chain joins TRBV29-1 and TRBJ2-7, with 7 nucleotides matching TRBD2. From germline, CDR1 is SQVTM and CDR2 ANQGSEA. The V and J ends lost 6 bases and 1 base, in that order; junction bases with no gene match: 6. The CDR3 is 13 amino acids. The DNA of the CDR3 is TGCAGCGTCCCCTCTAGCGGTTCCTACGAGCAGTACTTC. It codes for CSVPSSGSYEQYF.